The T cell receptor beta chain described here comes from a study of blood T cell repertoires in COVID-19. Study details: The analysed material was cDNA or gDNA that came from T cells, B-cell-depleted T cells, or PBMCs.

In the authors' workflow: Amplification from reference gene primers served as the basis for estimated nucleated cell counts. Produced via immunoSEQ multiplex PCR; TCRdb's table is partial and in-frame only. The V and J calls and the clone size are those of that table, but D and trimming were determined from the DNA. The table lists roughly 300,000 clones, around 85% of them singletons. Enrolled through a virtual design, the participants were between roughly 18 and 89 years of age and came from 24 US areas. Cohort allocation depended upon clinical history that participants reported. The source material was PBMCs or T cells enriched from blood (not recorded which). This receptor was taken from a woman aged 45 to 65 who had recovered from COVID-19.

CDR3 sequence reads: CASSRKSTGELFF. CDR3 sequence (DNA): TGTGCCAGCAGCAGAAAGAGCACCGGGGAGCTGTTTTTT. The chain joins TRBV11-3 to TRBJ2-2; no firm D call. The V end lost 5 bases, the J end lost 4 bases, and 8 bases lay between the germline ends. The CDR3 runs to 13 residues. Germline V gene sequence: CDR1 SGHNT, CDR2 YENEEA.